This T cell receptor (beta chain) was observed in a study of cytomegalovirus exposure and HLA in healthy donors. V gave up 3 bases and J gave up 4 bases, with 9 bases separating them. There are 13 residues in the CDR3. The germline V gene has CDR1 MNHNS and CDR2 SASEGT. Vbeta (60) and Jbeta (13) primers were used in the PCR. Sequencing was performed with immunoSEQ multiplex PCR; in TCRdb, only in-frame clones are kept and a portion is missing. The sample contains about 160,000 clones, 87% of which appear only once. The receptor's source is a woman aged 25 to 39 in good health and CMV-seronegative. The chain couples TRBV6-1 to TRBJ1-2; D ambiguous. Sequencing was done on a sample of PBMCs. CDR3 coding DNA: TGTGCCAGCAGTGAGTACACCAGCTATGGCTACACCTTC. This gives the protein CASSEYTSYGYTF.